These 22 T cell receptor beta chains came from one sample sequenced in a study of neurological immune-mediated disorders. Each CDR3 protein is one row after TCRdb ran MiXCR on the 5' RACE reads. The sample consists of about 66,000 distinct CDR3 sequences, about 5% of them appearing once. The specimen sequenced was PBMCs. These receptors all come from an older woman with multiple sclerosis.

This clonotype has at least ten counts. J is TRBJ2-7 and V is TRBV7-8; D unclear. Germline V gene lookup returns CDR1 SGHVS and CDR2 FQNEAQ. This CDR3 comprises 13 residues. V lost 2 bases and J 6 bases, leaving 11 bases between the germline ends. CDR3 sequence reads: CASSLTSFLEQYF. For the CDR3, the DNA is TGTGCCAGCAGCTTAACGAGTTTTCTCGAGCAGTACTTC.

This clonotype was seen more than once but under ten times. This sequence joins TRBV18 and TRBJ1-2, with unresolved D. Germline V gives CDR1 KGHSH, CDR2 LQKENI. With 1 base removed from V and 6 bases from J, the gap between germline ends came to 12 bases. The CDR3 runs to 14 residues. The CDR3 here is CASSPREAGDGYTF. The CDR3 bases are TGTGCCAGCTCACCACGGGAAGCCGGAGATGGCTACACCTTC.

At least ten counts were recorded for this clonotype. V and J are TRBV20-1 and TRBJ2-1, with 11 nucleotides matching TRBD2. V trimming: 1 base; J trimming: 3 bases; junction bases outside the gene matches: 11. The CDR3 runs 18 residues. The germline gives CDR1 DFQATT, CDR2 SNEGSKA (reference sequence). This CDR3 reads CSARVTSGSHSLYNEQFF. The CDR3, as DNA: TGCAGTGCTAGAGTTACTAGCGGGAGCCACTCGCTCTACAATGAGCAGTTCTTC.

At least ten counts were recorded for this clonotype. This rearrangement joins TRBV4-2 to TRBJ1-3; tentatively, D is TRBD1 (5 bases). Per germline, CDR1 LGHNA and CDR2 YNFKEQ. V lost 0 bases, J lost 1 base, and 10 bases lay in between. The CDR3 is 16 amino acids. The CDR3 reads CASSQEGPGSGNTIYF. The CDR3 DNA sequence: TGTGCCAGCAGCCAAGAAGGTCCAGGGTCTGGAAACACCATATATTTT.

The V gene is TRBV7-9, the J gene TRBJ2-1; D not resolved. Germline loops: CDR1 SEHNR, CDR2 FQNEAQ (reference sequence). V lost 1 base and J 14 bases, leaving 15 bases between the germline ends. This CDR3 spans 13 amino acids. This CDR3 reads CASSLGEVGRKFF. The DNA for the CDR3 is TGTGCCAGCAGCTTAGGTGAGGTGGGTAGGAAGTTCTTC.

Notes on this clonotype: A single base separates this from a much larger clone, so it may be a read error. This likely comes from a read error, as the CDR3 has no conserved phenylalanine or tryptophan at its end. V gene TRBV30 combines with J gene TRBJ2-3; D gene unclear. The germline V gene encodes CDR1 GTSNPN and CDR2 SVGIG (reference sequence). The CDR3 has 14 amino acids. The V end was cut by 3 bases, the J end by 0 bases, with 10 bases between. CDR3 residues: CAWRRRDSTDTQYC. In nucleotides, the CDR3 is TGTGCCTGGAGGCGGCGAGATAGCACAGATACGCAGTATTGT.

This clonotype was seen once. This sequence may be a read error, since a much larger clone differs from it by one base. The rearrangement joins TRBV5-1 to TRBJ1-2; TRBD1 might be the D (5 bases). Germline lookup yields CDR1 SGHRS and CDR2 YFSETQ. This CDR3 has 12 residues. CDR3 in amino acids: CDSSIGHDGYTF. CDR3 coding DNA: TGCGACAGCAGCATAGGACATGATGGCTACACCTTC.

This clonotype occurred many times. This sequence joins TRBV12-3 or TRBV12-4 and TRBJ1-1; D possibly corresponds to TRBD1 (6 bases). This CDR3 has 15 residues. V gave up 5 bases and J gave up 1 base, with 14 bases separating them. The CDR3 region is CASSPTGSGNTEAFF. DNA for the CDR3: TGTGCCAGCAGTCCAACAGGGTCCGGGAACACTGAAGCTTTCTTT.

The V gene is TRBV5-1, the J gene TRBJ1-4; no firm D call. CDR1 SGHRS and CDR2 YFSETQ come from the germline V gene. V was pared by 0 bases and J by 2 bases, with 8 bases between. The CDR3 contains 15 residues. CDR3: CASSLEIGTNEKLFF. The CDR3 DNA follows: TGCGCCAGCAGCTTGGAGATAGGTACTAATGAAAAACTGTTTTTT.

This clonotype was detected many times. The chain uses TRBV29-1 and TRBJ2-1, with 10 bases lining up with TRBD1. CDR1 and CDR2 (germline): SQVTM, ANQGSEA. V gave up 5 bases and J gave up 7 bases; unmatched junction bases: 5. The CDR3 length is 13 residues. The CDR3 DNA is TGCAGCGTTCCGGGACAGGGGAGGAATGAGCAGTTCTTC. As protein: CSVPGQGRNEQFF.

This clonotype occurred many times. The J gene is TRBJ2-2, the V gene TRBV27; 7 positions match TRBD2. The CDR3 consists of 16 residues. Germline CDR1 and CDR2: MNHEY and SMNVEV (reference sequence). The J segment lost 0 bases and the V segment lost 9 bases, leaving 10 bases of the junction unmatched. The DNA of the CDR3 is TGTGCCAGTCGAGTCTCCCTAGCGGCGAACACCGGGGAGCTGTTTTTT. As protein: CASRVSLAANTGELFF.

In its sample, this clonotype was seen many times. This chain joins TRBV20-1 and TRBJ2-4, with 9 bases fitting TRBD1. This CDR3 is built from 15 residues. Germline V lookup: CDR1 DFQATT, CDR2 SNEGSKA (reference sequence). With V trimmed by 6 bases and J by 0 bases, 6 bases remained unmatched. The CDR3: CSAGTGSLAKNIQYF. The CDR3 nucleotides are TGCAGTGCGGGGACAGGGTCACTAGCCAAAAACATTCAGTACTTC.

This clonotype showed up many times. DNA for the CDR3: TGCGCCAGCAGCGAGGGACGGGGAGGTTATGGCTACACCTTC. Encoded protein: CASSEGRGGYGYTF. This rearrangement joins TRBV5-1 to TRBJ1-2; tentative D call: TRBD1 (5 bases). Germline V gene sequence: CDR1 SGHRS, CDR2 YFSETQ. The CDR3 length is 14 residues. Trimming shortened V by 4 bases and J by 5 bases, and 15 bases separated the two germline ends.

In this sample, this clonotype turned up many times. This sequence joins TRBV20-1 and TRBJ1-2; D uncertain. The germline V and J ends were trimmed by 5 bases and 4 bases, with 11 bases remaining between them. From germline, CDR1 is DFQATT and CDR2 SNEGSKA (reference sequence). CDR3 length equals 12 residues. The CDR3 sequence: CSAPEAIYGYTF. In DNA, the CDR3 is TGCAGTGCTCCCGAGGCTATCTATGGCTACACCTTC.

At least ten counts were recorded for this clonotype. The CDR3 region is CASSLLGLGQETQYF. The CDR3, as DNA: TGTGCCAGCAGCCTTCTGGGGTTGGGCCAAGAGACCCAGTACTTC. The genes are TRBV6-5 and TRBJ2-5, with unresolved D. In germline, CDR1 is MNHEY, CDR2 SVGAGI. V lost 6 bases and J 1 base, leaving 15 bases between the germline ends. The CDR3 is made up of 15 amino acids.

There are many counts of this clonotype. The chain recombines TRBV7-2 with TRBJ2-1; D is unresolved. Germline lookup yields CDR1 SGHTA and CDR2 FQGNSA. V was cut by 6 bases and J by 7 bases, with 13 bases left in between. This CDR3 is 13 amino acids long. The CDR3 protein is CASSARTLNEQFF. CDR3 bases: TGTGCCAGCAGTGCAAGGACGCTAAATGAGCAGTTCTTC.

This clonotype came up many times. V gene TRBV6-5 combines with J gene TRBJ2-7; 7 bases are shared with TRBD2. After removal of 6 bases from V and 6 bases from J, the junction contained 5 bases not matched to a gene. This CDR3 comprises 12 residues. In germline, CDR1 is MNHEY, CDR2 SVGAGI. CDR3 sequence: CASRGWGGEQYF. The DNA for the CDR3 is TGTGCCAGCAGAGGATGGGGGGGCGAGCAGTACTTC.

This clonotype came up a few times. The chain joins TRBV7-2 to TRBJ1-2; no firm D call. Germline assignment: CDR1 SGHTA and CDR2 FQGNSA. V was trimmed by 4 bases and J by 4 bases, leaving 13 bases between them. The CDR3 runs 14 residues. Here the CDR3 reads CASSYVGSSYGYTF. CDR3 bases: TGTGCCAGCAGCTACGTTGGCAGCTCCTATGGCTACACCTTC.

At least ten counts were recorded for this clonotype. The J gene is TRBJ2-3, the V gene TRBV4-3; D is perhaps TRBD2 (5 bases). V was clipped by 4 bases and J by 4 bases, with 18 bases between them. The CDR3 is 16 amino acids. Germline CDR1 and CDR2: LGHNA and YSLEER. The CDR3 DNA reads as TGCGCCAGCAGCCTACCCACTAGGAAAGGGCCAGATACGCAGTATTTT. It encodes CASSLPTRKGPDTQYF.

This clonotype was seen many times. The chain recombines TRBV5-1 with TRBJ2-1, with 9 nucleotides matching TRBD2. Germline values: CDR1 SGHRS, CDR2 YFSETQ. J was trimmed by 8 bases and V by 0 bases; bases with no gene match: 3. The CDR3 has 14 amino acids. CDR3 sequence reads: CASSLAGGRDEQFF. Here the CDR3 DNA reads TGCGCCAGCAGCTTGGCCGGCGGGAGGGATGAGCAGTTCTTC.

This clonotype was counted at least ten times. V usage is TRBV12-3 or TRBV12-4 and J usage is TRBJ2-5; TRBD1 might be the D (5 bases). With 6 bases removed from V and 5 bases from J, the gap between germline ends came to 16 bases. The CDR3 loop spans 14 amino acids. The CDR3 reads CASSQDRTRETQYF. In DNA form, the CDR3 reads TGTGCCAGCAGCCAAGACAGAACGCGGGAGACCCAGTACTTC.

This clonotype was picked up a small number of times. The genes are TRBV20-1 and TRBJ1-2, with D unresolved. Trimming took off 3 bases at V and 8 bases at J, with 10 bases between the two ends. This CDR3 contains 11 residues. CDR1 and CDR2 (germline): DFQATT, SNEGSKA (reference sequence). Here the CDR3 reads CSASTAAGYTF. Written as DNA, the CDR3 is TGCAGTGCTAGTACAGCGGCCGGCTACACCTTC.